Below, 13 T cell receptor beta chains from the same sample are listed, as sequenced in a study of shared clonotypes between healthy human individuals. The data were produced by immunoSEQ multiplex PCR, yet TCRdb's version contains in-frame clones alone and is incomplete. The table has millions of clones, 90% to 95% seen once. Sequenced: naive CD4+ T cells sorted from blood. The subset was: CD45RA+ positively selected. All receptors derive from a man in his late teens or twenties in good health.

With regard to this clone: This sample includes further DNA sequences coding for the same CDR3. V gene TRBV10-2 combines with J gene TRBJ1-1, with D maybe TRBD1 (5 bases). The CDR3 runs 14 residues. CDR1 is WSHSY and CDR2 is SAAADI in the germline V gene. Trimming removed 3 bases at V and 2 bases at J, with 10 bases between. CDR3 protein: CASSDRGGNTEAFF. The CDR3 coding sequence is TGCGCCAGCAGTGATAGGGGAGGAAACACTGAAGCTTTCTTT.

The chain is built from TRBV6-5 and TRBJ2-2, with D possibly TRBD1 on 6 matching bases. The ends were cut back, 6 bases at V and 1 base at J, with 9 bases in the middle. The CDR3 contains 14 residues. CDR1 is MNHEY and CDR2 is SVGAGI in the germline V gene. The CDR3 nucleotides are TGTGCCAGCAGACAGACAGGGAACACCGGGGAGCTGTTTTTT. It translates to CASRQTGNTGELFF.

This chain connects TRBV5-6 to TRBJ2-1, with no clear D. The CDR3 totals 13 residues. In germline, CDR1 is SGHDT, CDR2 YYEEEE. The V and J ends lost 4 bases and 3 bases respectively, with 8 bases between them. DNA of the CDR3: TGTGCCAGCAGCACAAACGGCTACAATGAGCAGTTCTTC. Amino acid sequence: CASSTNGYNEQFF. The full variable domain, completed using reference TRBV5-6 and TRBJ2-1, is DAGVTQSPTHLIKTRGQQVTLRCSPKSGHDTVSWYQQALGQGPQFIFQYYEEEERQRGNFPDRFSGHQFPNYSSELNVNALLLGDSALYLCASSTNGYNEQFFGPGTRLTVL.

The chain employs TRBV19 and TRBJ2-7; TRBD1 matches at 7 bases. The germline gives CDR1 LNHDA, CDR2 SQIVND (reference sequence). The V gene end was trimmed by 5 bases and the J gene end by 3 bases; junction bases not matched to a gene: 10. This CDR3 has 15 residues. DNA for the CDR3: TGTGCCAGTAGTCTTTTCCAGACAGGGCTCTACGAGCAGTACTTC. As protein: CASSLFQTGLYEQYF.

The chain carries TRBV19 and TRBJ2-2, with D maybe TRBD1 (7 bases). CDR3 length: 14 residues. The V end was cut by 7 bases, the J end by 1 base, with 10 bases between. Germline CDR1 is LNHDA and CDR2 is SQIVND (reference sequence). The CDR3 DNA is TGTGCCAGTAACCAGGGGGGGAACACCGGGGAGCTGTTTTTT. Translating gives CASNQGGNTGELFF.

This rearrangement joins TRBV4-3 to TRBJ2-3, with 11 bases matching TRBD2. In germline, CDR1 is LGHNA, CDR2 YSLEER. Unmatched junction bases numbered 4, after V lost 1 base and J lost 4 bases. This CDR3 has 16 residues. CDR3 bases: TGCGCCAGCAGCCAAGTGATTAGCGGGAGGGCAGATACGCAGTATTTT. It codes for CASSQVISGRADTQYF.

The chain joins TRBV19 to TRBJ2-2; D call uncertain. V was pared by 5 bases and J by 0 bases, with 7 bases between. The CDR3 is made up of 14 amino acids. Germline CDR1 and CDR2: LNHDA and SQIVND (reference sequence). This CDR3 is CASSASANTGELFF. In DNA form, the CDR3 reads TGTGCCAGTAGTGCCAGTGCGAACACCGGGGAGCTGTTTTTT.

The genes are TRBV5-4 and TRBJ1-2; no definite D call. V was cut by 2 bases and J by 0 bases, with 11 bases left in between. This CDR3 has 15 amino acids. Germline loops: CDR1 SGHNT, CDR2 YYREEE (reference sequence). As DNA, the CDR3 is TGTGCCAGCAGCTTCCAGGCCTCAGCTAACTATGGCTACACCTTC. This codes for CASSFQASANYGYTF.

V usage is TRBV7-9 and J usage is TRBJ2-3; 13 bases are shared with TRBD2. This CDR3 has 19 amino acids. Losses at the gene ends were 5 bases for V and 4 bases for J; bases not matched to a gene: 15. Germline CDR1 SEHNR, CDR2 FQNEAQ (reference sequence). CDR3 nucleotide sequence: TGTGCCAGCAGCCTAAAAGCAACTAGCGGGAGGGCCAGCCCAGATACGCAGTATTTT. This sequence encodes CASSLKATSGRASPDTQYF. Supplemented by reference TRBV7-9 and TRBJ2-3, the full variable domain reads DTGVSQNPRHKITKRGQNVTFRCDPISEHNRLYWYRQTLGQGPEFLTYFQNEAQLEKSRLLSDRFSAERPKGSFSTLEIQRTEQGDSAMYLCASSLKATSGRASPDTQYFGPGTRLTVL.

The gene calls are TRBV2 and TRBJ1-6; the match to TRBD1 covers 8 bases. CDR1 SNHLY and CDR2 FYNNEI come from the germline V gene. J lost 9 bases, V lost 9 bases, and 10 bases had no gene match. The CDR3 has 14 amino acids. The CDR3 here is CARRRTGFSSPLHF. The CDR3 DNA sequence: TGTGCCAGAAGGAGGACAGGGTTTAGTTCACCCCTCCACTTT.

The chain carries TRBV2 and TRBJ2-1, with D maybe TRBD2 (5 bases). This CDR3 spans 13 amino acids. The V end lost 8 bases, the J end lost 3 bases, and 11 bases lay between the germline ends. CDR1 and CDR2 (germline): SNHLY, FYNNEI. CDR3 DNA: TGTGCCAGCCTGGAGGTTTACTACAATGAGCAGTTCTTC. Translated, it gives CASLEVYYNEQFF. The whole variable domain, filled in from reference TRBV2 and TRBJ2-1, reads EPEVTQTPSHQVTQMGQEVILRCVPISNHLYFYWYRQILGQKVEFLVSFYNNEISEKSEIFDDQFSVERPDGSNFTLKIRSTKLEDSAMYFCASLEVYYNEQFFGPGTRLTVL.

The V and J genes are TRBV27 and TRBJ2-5; either TRBD1 or TRBD2 may fit D (5 bases each). This CDR3 has 15 residues. In germline, CDR1 is MNHEY, CDR2 SMNVEV (reference sequence). The germline V and J ends were trimmed by 3 bases and 5 bases, with 16 bases remaining between them. The CDR3 region has the DNA TGTGCCAGCAGTTTCACGGGGCAGGGTGGGGAGACCCAGTACTTC. Translating gives CASSFTGQGGETQYF.

The chain recombines TRBV7-2 with TRBJ2-2; D is possibly TRBD2 (6 bases). CDR1 and CDR2 (germline): SGHTA, FQGNSA. The CDR3 runs to 14 residues. Trimming left V 5 bases short and J 8 bases short, with 15 bases between. The CDR3 spells CASSDSSGFGELFF. CDR3 DNA sequence: TGTGCCAGCAGCGACTCCAGCGGGTTTGGGGAGCTGTTTTTT.